This record looks at one T cell receptor (beta chain) sequence and its context. What it recognizes is unknown. Naive CD4+ cells had CD25+ Tregs removed. Study outcomes and limitations: Whole repertoires were not studied in the larger cohort, only one V-J beta rearrangement. Tumor Treg TCRs overlapped most with tumor naive CD4+ cells.

Trimming left V 8 bases short and J 8 bases short, with 18 bases between. The length of the CDR3 is 13 residues. Germline CDR1 MNHEY, CDR2 SMNVEV (reference sequence). Full-length variable regions came from constant-region reverse primers plus semi-nested Nested Universal Primer A PCR. MiXCR was run by TCRdb on the 5' RACE reads, yielding one entry per CDR3 protein. This repertoire shows over 10,000 distinct CDR3 sequences, more than 20% found once; its top ten account for around 3.3%. Sequenced input: naive CD4+ T cells sorted from blood. As to subset: naive CD4+ T cells, CD4+CD45RA+CD25-. The chain has TRBV27 and TRBJ1-2; perhaps TRBD1 as D (5 bases). This receptor was obtained from a female donor with breast cancer. The CDR3 here is CASGLTFRDGYTF. In nucleotides, the CDR3 is TGTGCCAGCGGTCTGACCTTTCGGGACGGCTACACCTTC.